This T cell receptor (beta chain) was sequenced during a study of response to subunit inactivated influenza vaccine. MiXCR, applied by TCRdb to the RT-PCR reads, yields one record per CDR3 protein. The table shows roughly 460,000 distinct CDR3 sequences, with roughly 9.7% occurring only once. Study results and caveats: The authors suggested that few new T cells are recruited per seasonal influenza vaccination.

Germline V gene lookup returns CDR1 SGHTA and CDR2 FQGNSA. CDR3 length: 13 residues. Trimming stripped 7 bases from V and 8 bases from J, with 15 bases between. Notes on this clonotype: What it recognizes is unknown.

The clonotype was recovered from a man between 45 and 60 years old who received an inactivated influenza vaccine. V and J are TRBV7-2 and TRBJ2-1, with D possibly being TRBD2 (5 bases). The sample in question was PBMCs from blood, obtained roughly 46 days after vaccination. The DNA of the CDR3 is TGTGCCAGCACACGGACCGGGGAGCATGAGCAGTTCTTC. This translates into CASTRTGEHEQFF.